The present TCR beta chain was sequenced within a study of regulatory T cells in long-lasting Graves disease. Study findings and constraints: Persistent Graves' cases showed lower TCR diversity than newly diagnosed cases.

Time point denoted: newly diagnosed GD, antithyroid drugs for less than 3 months. There was RNA extracted from PBMCs, and the TCR library was made from it. American Thyroid Association guidelines were used to diagnose Graves' disease. CDR3 length: 16 residues. The germline V and J ends were trimmed by 2 bases and 6 bases, with 17 bases remaining between them. The germline V gene has CDR1 MDHEN and CDR2 SYDVKM. This clonotype showed up many times. Its target is not known. Building the TCR beta libraries relied on iRepertoire HTBI primers, and CDR3 regions underwent Arm-PCR. TCRdb re-called the multiplex PCR reads with MiXCR, one entry per CDR3 protein. The sample includes roughly 560,000 distinct CDR3 sequences, 16% of them seen just once. This same sample was also part of a study on T cells in Graves' hyperthyroidism and ophthalmopathy. That source notes: HTBI primers drove first-round RT-PCR of the TCR CDR3.

The sample was peripheral blood mononuclear cells (PBMCs), taken at new diagnosis, from a patient treated with antithyroid drugs. The receptor comes from a middle-aged woman with Graves disease. The chain recombines TRBV28 with TRBJ2-4; D gene unclear. The DNA of the CDR3 is TGTGCCAGCAGTTTACAAGCTCTCCCGGGCGGAAACATTCAGTACTTC. As protein: CASSLQALPGGNIQYF.